The present T cell receptor beta chain was sequenced within a study of T cells expressing NK-cell markers. Across the study: Sequenced donors, eight in total, included seven who were HCMV-seropositive and one who was seronegative.

Study results and limitations: Four donors showed these clonotypes also leading the CD3+CD56-NKG2C+ fraction.

A 5'RACE template switching approach incorporating UMIs was used to make TCR beta cDNA. TCRdb reprocessed the 5' RACE reads and reports one entry per CDR3 protein, with no DNA. This sample's clone table lists about 390,000 distinct CDR3 sequences. As to this clonotype: Its antigen is currently unknown.

Germline V CDR1 and CDR2: SQVTM, ANQGSEA. This CDR3 spans 11 amino acids. The TCR comes from a woman between 50 and 59 years old in good health. The sequenced material came from blood T cells: a sorted CD56 or NKG2C T cell subset, CD4+ or CD8+ T cells, or bulk PBMC T cells (not recorded which). V gene TRBV29-1 combines with J gene TRBJ1-2; TCRdb calls TRBD1, which cannot be checked without DNA. CDR3 loop: CSVGGLYGYTF.